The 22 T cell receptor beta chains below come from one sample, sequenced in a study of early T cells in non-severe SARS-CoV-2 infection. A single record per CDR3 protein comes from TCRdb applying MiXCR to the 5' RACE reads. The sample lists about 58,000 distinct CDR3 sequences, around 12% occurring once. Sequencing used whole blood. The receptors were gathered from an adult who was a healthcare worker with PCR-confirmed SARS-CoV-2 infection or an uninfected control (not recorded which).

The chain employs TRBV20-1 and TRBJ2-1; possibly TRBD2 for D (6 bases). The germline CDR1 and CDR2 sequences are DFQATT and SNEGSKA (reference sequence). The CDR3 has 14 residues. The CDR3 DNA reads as TGCAGCCCTCGGGGGTCTCGCCACACACCCGAGCAGTTCTTC. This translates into CSPRGSRHTPEQFF.

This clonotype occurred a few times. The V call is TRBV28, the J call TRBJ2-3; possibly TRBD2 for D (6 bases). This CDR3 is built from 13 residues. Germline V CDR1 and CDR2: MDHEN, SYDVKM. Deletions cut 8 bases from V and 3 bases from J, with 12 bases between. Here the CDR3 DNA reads TGTGCCAGCTTTCGGCGGGATACAGATACGCAGTATTTT. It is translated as CASFRRDTDTQYF. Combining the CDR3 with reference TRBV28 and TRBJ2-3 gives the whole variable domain DVKVTQSSRYLVKRTGEKVFLECVQDMDHENMFWYRQDPGLGLRLIYFSYDVKMKEKGDIPEGYSVSREKKERFSLILESASTNQTSMYLCASFRRDTDTQYFGPGTRLTVL.

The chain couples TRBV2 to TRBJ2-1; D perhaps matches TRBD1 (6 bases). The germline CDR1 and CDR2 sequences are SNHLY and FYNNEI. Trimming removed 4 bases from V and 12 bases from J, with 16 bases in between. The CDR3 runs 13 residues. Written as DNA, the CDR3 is TGTGCCAGCAGTGGTACGACAGGTCCAGGGCAGTTCTTC. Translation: CASSGTTGPGQFF. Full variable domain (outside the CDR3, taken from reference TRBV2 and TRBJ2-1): EPEVTQTPSHQVTQMGQEVILRCVPISNHLYFYWYRQILGQKVEFLVSFYNNEISEKSEIFDDQFSVERPDGSNFTLKIRSTKLEDSAMYFCASSGTTGPGQFFGPGTRLTVL.

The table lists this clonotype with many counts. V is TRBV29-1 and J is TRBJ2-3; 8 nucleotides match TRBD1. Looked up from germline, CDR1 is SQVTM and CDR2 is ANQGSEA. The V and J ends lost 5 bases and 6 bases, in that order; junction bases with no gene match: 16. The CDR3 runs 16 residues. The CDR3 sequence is CSVIQQGGSIVDTQYF. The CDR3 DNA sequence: TGCAGCGTTATTCAACAGGGGGGCTCCATTGTGGATACGCAGTATTTT.

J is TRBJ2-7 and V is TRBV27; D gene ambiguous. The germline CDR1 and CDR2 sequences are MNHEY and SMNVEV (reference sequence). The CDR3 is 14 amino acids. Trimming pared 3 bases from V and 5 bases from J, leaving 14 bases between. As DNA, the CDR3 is TGTGCCAGCAGTTTTAATACGCCGTCCGACGAGCAGTACTTC. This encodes CASSFNTPSDEQYF.

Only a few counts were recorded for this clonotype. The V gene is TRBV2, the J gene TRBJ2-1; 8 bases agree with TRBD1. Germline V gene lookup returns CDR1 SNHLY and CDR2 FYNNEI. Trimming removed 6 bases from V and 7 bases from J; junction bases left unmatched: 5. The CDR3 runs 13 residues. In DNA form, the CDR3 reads TGTGCCAGCAGCCCCGACAGGGGAAATGAGCAGTTCTTC. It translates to CASSPDRGNEQFF. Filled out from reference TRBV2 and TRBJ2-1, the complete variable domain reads EPEVTQTPSHQVTQMGQEVILRCVPISNHLYFYWYRQILGQKVEFLVSFYNNEISEKSEIFDDQFSVERPDGSNFTLKIRSTKLEDSAMYFCASSPDRGNEQFFGPGTRLTVL.

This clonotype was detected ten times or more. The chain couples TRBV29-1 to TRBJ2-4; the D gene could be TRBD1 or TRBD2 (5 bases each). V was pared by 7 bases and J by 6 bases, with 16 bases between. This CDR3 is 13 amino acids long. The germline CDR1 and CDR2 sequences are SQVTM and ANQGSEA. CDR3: CSAMGRSVNIQYF. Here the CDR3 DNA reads TGCAGCGCCATGGGACGGTCGGTAAACATTCAGTACTTC.

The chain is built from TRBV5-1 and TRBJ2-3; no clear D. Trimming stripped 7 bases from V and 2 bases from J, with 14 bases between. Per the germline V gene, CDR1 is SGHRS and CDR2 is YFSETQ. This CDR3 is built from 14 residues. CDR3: CASGVNSITDTQYF. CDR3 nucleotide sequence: TGCGCCAGCGGAGTTAACTCAATCACAGATACGCAGTATTTT.

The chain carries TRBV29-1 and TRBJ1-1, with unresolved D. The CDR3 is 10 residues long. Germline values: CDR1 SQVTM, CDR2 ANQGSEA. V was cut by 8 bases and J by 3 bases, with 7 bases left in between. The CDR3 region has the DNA TGCAGCTGGGAGCACACTGAAGCTTTCTTT. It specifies CSWEHTEAFF.

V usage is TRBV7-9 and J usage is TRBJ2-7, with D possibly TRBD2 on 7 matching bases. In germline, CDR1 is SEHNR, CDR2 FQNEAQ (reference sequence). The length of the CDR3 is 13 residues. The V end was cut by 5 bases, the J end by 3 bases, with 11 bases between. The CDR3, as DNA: TGTGCCAGCAGCCCGGGGGGCAACTACGAGCAGTACTTC. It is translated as CASSPGGNYEQYF.

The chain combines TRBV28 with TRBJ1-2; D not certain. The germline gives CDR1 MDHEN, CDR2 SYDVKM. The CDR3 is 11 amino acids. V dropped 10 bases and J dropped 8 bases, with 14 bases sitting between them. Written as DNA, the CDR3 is TGTGCCATCGGCCCCCAGGAGGGCTACACCTTC. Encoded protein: CAIGPQEGYTF.

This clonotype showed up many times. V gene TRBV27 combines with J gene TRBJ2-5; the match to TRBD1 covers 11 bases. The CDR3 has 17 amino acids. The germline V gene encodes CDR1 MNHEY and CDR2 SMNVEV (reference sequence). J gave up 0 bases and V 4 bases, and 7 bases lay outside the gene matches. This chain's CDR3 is CASSSWGQGGNQETQYF. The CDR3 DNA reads TGTGCCAGCAGTTCCTGGGGACAGGGGGGCAACCAAGAGACCCAGTACTTC.

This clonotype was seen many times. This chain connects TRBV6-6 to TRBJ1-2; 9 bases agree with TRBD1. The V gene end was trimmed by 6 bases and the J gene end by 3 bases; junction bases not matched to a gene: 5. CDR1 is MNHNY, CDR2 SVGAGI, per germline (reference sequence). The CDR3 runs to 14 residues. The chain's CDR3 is CASRSTGGDYGYTF. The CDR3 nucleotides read TGTGCCAGCAGGTCCACAGGGGGCGACTATGGCTACACCTTC.

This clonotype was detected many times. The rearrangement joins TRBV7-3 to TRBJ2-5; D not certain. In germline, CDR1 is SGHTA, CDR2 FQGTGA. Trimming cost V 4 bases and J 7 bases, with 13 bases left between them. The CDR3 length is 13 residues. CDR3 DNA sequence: TGTGCCAGCAGCTCCTCTCCGACCGGGACCCAGTACTTC. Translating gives CASSSSPTGTQYF.

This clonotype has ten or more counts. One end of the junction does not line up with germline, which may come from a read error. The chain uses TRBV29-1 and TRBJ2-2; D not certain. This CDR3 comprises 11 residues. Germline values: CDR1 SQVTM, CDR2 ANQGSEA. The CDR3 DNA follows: TGCAGCGTGGAAGCACCCGGGGAGCTGTTTTTT. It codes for CSVEAPGELFF.

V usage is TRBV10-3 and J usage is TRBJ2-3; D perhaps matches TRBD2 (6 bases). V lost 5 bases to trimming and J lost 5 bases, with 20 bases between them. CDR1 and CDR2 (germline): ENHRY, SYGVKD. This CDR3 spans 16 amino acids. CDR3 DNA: TGTGCCATCAGTAACCCCCGGGACTCCCAAGGAGATACGCAGTATTTT. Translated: CAISNPRDSQGDTQYF.

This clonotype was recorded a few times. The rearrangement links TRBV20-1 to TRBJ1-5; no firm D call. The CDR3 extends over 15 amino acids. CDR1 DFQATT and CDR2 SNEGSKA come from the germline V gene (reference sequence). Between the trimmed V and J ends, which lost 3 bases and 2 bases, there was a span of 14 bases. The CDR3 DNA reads TGCAGTGCTAGGGGGTCCGACCGCGGCAATCAGCCCCAGCATTTT. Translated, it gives CSARGSDRGNQPQHF.

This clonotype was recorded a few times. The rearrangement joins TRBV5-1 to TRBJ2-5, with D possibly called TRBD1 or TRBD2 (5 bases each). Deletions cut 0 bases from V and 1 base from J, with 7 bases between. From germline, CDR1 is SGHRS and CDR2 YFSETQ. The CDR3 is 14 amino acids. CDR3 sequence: CASSLAGPQETQYF. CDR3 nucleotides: TGCGCCAGCAGCTTGGCGGGGCCCCAAGAGACCCAGTACTTC.

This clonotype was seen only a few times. The CDR3 region has the DNA TGTGCCAGCAGCTTCCCGGGACTAGCGGGGGTCTACGAGCAGTACTTC. The encoded protein is CASSFPGLAGVYEQYF. V usage is TRBV3-1 and J usage is TRBJ2-7; TRBD2 aligns across 14 bases. The CDR3 is made up of 16 amino acids. V lost 5 bases to trimming and J lost 3 bases; unmatched junction nucleotides: 6. Germline CDR1 is LGHDT and CDR2 is YNNKEL (reference sequence).

CDR3 DNA sequence: TGTGCCAGTAGTATAAGAACAGAAATTGGCTACACCTTC. Translated, it gives CASSIRTEIGYTF. The chain couples TRBV19 to TRBJ1-2; D gene uncertain. Germline V gives CDR1 LNHDA, CDR2 SQIVND (reference sequence). V lost 2 bases, J lost 7 bases, and 11 bases lay in between. The CDR3 spans 13 residues.

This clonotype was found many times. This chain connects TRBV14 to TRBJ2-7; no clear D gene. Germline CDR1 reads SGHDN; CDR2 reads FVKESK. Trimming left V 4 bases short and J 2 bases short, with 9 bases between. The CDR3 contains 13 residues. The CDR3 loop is CASSLEVTYEQYF. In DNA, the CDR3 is TGTGCCAGCAGCCTAGAGGTCACCTACGAGCAGTACTTC.

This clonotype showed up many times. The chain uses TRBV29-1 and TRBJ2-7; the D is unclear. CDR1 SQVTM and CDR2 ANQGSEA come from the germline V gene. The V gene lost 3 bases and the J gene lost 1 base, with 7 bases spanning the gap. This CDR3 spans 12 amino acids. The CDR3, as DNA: TGCAGCGTTGAGGTGGGATCCTACGAGCAGTACTTC. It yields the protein CSVEVGSYEQYF.